The clone carrying this T cell receptor beta chain came up a few times. Antigen: not known. Libraries for TCR beta were made by quantitative 5'-RACE with molecular barcodes. In TCRdb, the 5' RACE reads were re-called with MiXCR into one record per CDR3 protein. The sample includes 250,000 to 300,000 distinct CDR3 sequences, roughly 20% of them seen just once. This sample is drawn from a study of CD8 T cells in ankylosing spondylitis. Overall study results and limits: A subset of motif variants has previously been described in the synovial fluid and blood of reactive arthritis. One TCR beta motif, made up of under ten highly homologous variants, appeared characteristic of ankylosing spondylitis blood. Significant enrichment of disease-linked clones was reported in matched ankylosing spondylitis synovial fluid.

The sequencing input was blood, either unsorted or a sorted T cell fraction (not recorded which). The clonotype originates from a male donor with ankylosing spondylitis or in good health (not recorded which).

The DNA for the CDR3 is TGTGCCAGTAGTATAGCGGGCAGCTCCAACATTCAGTACTTC. Its translation: CASSIAGSSNIQYF. The chain uses TRBV19 and TRBJ2-4; D is unresolved. Germline-derived CDR1 and CDR2 are LNHDA and SQIVND (reference sequence). Trimming left V 1 base short and J 7 bases short, with 11 bases between. The CDR3 is 14 amino acids.